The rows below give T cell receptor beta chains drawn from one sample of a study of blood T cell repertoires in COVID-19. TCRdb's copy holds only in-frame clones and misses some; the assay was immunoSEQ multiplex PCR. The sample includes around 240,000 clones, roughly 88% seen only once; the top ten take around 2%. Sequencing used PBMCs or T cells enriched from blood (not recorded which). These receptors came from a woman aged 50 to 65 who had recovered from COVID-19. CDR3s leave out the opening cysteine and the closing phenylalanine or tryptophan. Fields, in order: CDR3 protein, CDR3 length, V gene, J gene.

ASSYSSRTGAGGYT,14,TRBV6-5,TRBJ1-2
ASTSRGASYEQY,12,TRBV6-5,TRBJ2-7
ASSSWDSYGYT,11,TRBV7-9,TRBJ1-2
ASSQERWAGVLETQY,15,TRBV3-1/TRBV3-2,TRBJ2-5
ASSPTGGTNYGYT,13,TRBV3-1/TRBV3-2,TRBJ1-2
SARMNTEAF,9,TRBV20-1,TRBJ1-1
ASSQALTPGLAEESGTQY,18,TRBV3-1/TRBV3-2,TRBJ2-3
ASSIRTGGAALETQY,15,TRBV19,TRBJ2-5
ASSSILMETQY,11,TRBV7-2,TRBJ2-5
ASSVAGSSGTGELF,14,TRBV9,TRBJ2-2
ASTQGTGGNQPQH,13,TRBV19,TRBJ1-5
AWSVVGRGYT,10,TRBV30,TRBJ1-2
ASSSTPSSYNEQF,13,TRBV7-9,TRBJ2-1
ASRIESGDADTQY,13,TRBV3-1/TRBV3-2,TRBJ2-3
ASSVVSGTEEF,11,TRBV9,TRBJ2-1
ASSLARVATGVETQY,15,TRBV5-6,TRBJ2-5
ASSLWSMNTEAF,12,TRBV7-9,TRBJ1-1
ATSRQNQPQH,10,TRBV15,TRBJ1-5
ASSLGTGGETQY,12,TRBV11-3,TRBJ2-5
ASSIQGTNYGYT,12,TRBV19,TRBJ1-2
ASSYSVGARYNEQF,14,TRBV6-5,TRBJ2-1
ASSLRVSTDTQY,12,TRBV7-8,TRBJ2-3
ASSYLQGGGNEQF,13,TRBV6-2/TRBV6-3,TRBJ2-1
AWEEGTGGADTQY,13,TRBV30,TRBJ2-3
ASSLPKRSTDTQY,13,TRBV5-5,TRBJ2-3
ASSQDPNAGELF,12,TRBV4-3,TRBJ2-2
ASSLGSRVSDTEAF,14,TRBV11-3,TRBJ1-1
ATGQGDTGELF,11,TRBV6-5,TRBJ2-2
ASTTRGHMNTEAF,13,TRBV2,TRBJ1-1
ASSLVGATGELF,12,TRBV5-5,TRBJ2-2